The sequence of this T cell receptor beta chain was determined in a study of yellow fever vaccine responses in identical twins. Each CDR3 protein is one row after TCRdb ran MiXCR on the RT-PCR reads. This table holds about 11,000 distinct CDR3 sequences, under 85% found once. To note about this clonotype: Its antigen is unknown.

V shed 5 bases and J shed 2 bases, with 9 bases lying between them. The length of the CDR3 is 13 residues. Per the germline V gene, CDR1 is SGHAT and CDR2 is FQDESV (reference sequence). Study findings and constraints: Twins reportedly mounted vaccine T cell responses that seemed partly convergent, partly personalized.

This TCR was sampled from a woman aged 18-30 years who received the yellow fever vaccine. V usage is TRBV11-1 and J usage is TRBJ1-1; TRBD1 is a possible D gene (5 bases). The sample in question was T cells from blood (PBMCs), unsorted or a sorted subset (not recorded which), obtained before or after yellow fever vaccination (not recorded which). CDR3 sequence (DNA): TGTGCCAGCAGCGGGGGAGGTAACACTGAAGCTTTCTTT. This translates into CASSGGGNTEAFF.